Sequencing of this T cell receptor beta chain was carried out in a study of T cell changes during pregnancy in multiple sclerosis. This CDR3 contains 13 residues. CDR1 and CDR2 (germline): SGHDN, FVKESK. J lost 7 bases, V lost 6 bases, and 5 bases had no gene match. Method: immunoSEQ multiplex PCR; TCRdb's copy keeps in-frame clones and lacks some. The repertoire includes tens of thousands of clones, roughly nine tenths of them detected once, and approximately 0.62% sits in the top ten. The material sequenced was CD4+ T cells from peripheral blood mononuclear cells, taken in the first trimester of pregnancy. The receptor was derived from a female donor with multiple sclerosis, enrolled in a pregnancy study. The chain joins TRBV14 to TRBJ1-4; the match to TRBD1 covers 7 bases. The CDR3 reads CASRGQFFEKLFF. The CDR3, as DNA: TGTGCCAGCAGGGGACAGTTCTTTGAAAAACTGTTTTTT.